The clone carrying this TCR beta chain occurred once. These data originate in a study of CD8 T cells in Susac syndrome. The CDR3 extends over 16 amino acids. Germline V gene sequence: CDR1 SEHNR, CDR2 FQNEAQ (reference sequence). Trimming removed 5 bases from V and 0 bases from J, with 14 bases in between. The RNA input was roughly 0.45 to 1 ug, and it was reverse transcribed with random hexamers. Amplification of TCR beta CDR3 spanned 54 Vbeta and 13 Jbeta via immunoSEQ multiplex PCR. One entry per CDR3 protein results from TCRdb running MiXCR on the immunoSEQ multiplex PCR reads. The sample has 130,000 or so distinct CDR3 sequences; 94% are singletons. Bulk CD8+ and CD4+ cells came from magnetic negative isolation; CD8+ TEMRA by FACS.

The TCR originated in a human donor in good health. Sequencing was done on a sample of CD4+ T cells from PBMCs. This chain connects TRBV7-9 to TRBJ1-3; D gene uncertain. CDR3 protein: CASSPIDGNSGNTIYF. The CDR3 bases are TGTGCCAGCAGCCCCATAGACGGAAACTCTGGAAACACCATATATTTT. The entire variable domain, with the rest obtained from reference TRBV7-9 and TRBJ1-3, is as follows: DTGVSQNPRHKITKRGQNVTFRCDPISEHNRLYWYRQTLGQGPEFLTYFQNEAQLEKSRLLSDRFSAERPKGSFSTLEIQRTEQGDSAMYLCASSPIDGNSGNTIYFGEGSWLTVV.